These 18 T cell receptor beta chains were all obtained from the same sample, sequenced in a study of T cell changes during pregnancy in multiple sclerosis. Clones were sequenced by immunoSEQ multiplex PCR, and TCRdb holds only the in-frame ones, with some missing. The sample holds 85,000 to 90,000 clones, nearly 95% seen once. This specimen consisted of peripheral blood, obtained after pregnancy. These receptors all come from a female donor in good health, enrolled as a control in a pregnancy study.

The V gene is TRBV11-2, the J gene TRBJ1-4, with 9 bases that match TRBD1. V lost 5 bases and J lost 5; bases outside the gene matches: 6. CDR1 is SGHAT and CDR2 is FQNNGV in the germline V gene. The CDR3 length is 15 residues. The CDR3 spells CASSPDRGRNEKLFF. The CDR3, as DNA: TGTGCCAGCAGCCCGGACAGGGGTCGAAATGAAAAACTGTTTTTT.

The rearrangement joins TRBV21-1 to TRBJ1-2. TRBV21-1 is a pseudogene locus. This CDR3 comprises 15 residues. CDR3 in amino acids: CASSPRGRVNYGYTF. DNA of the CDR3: TGTGCCAGCAGCCCCCGAGGGCGTGTTAACTATGGCTACACCTTC.

The CDR3 reads CASSADFGGNQPQHF. DNA for the CDR3: TGTGCCAGCAGTGCTGACTTTGGGGGGAATCAGCCCCAGCATTTT. The chain couples TRBV2 to TRBJ1-5; maybe TRBD1 (5 bases). This CDR3 region has 15 residues. V lost 4 bases and J lost 4, with 14 bases in between. Germline assignment: CDR1 SNHLY and CDR2 FYNNEI.

The CDR3 is CASSLATGASFQETQYF. CDR3 DNA: TGCGCCAGCAGCTTGGCCACGGGAGCCTCTTTCCAAGAGACCCAGTACTTC. The chain couples TRBV5-1 to TRBJ2-5; maybe TRBD2 (6 bases). V lost 0 bases and J lost 1, with 16 bases in between. CDR3 length: 17 residues. Germline-derived CDR1 and CDR2 are SGHRS and YFSETQ.

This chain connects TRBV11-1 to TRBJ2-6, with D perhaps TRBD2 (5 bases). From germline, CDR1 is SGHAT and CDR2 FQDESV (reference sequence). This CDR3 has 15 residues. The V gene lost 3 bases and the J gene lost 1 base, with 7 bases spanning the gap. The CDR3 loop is CASSFRGSGANVLTF. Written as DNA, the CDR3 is TGTGCCAGCAGCTTTCGGGGTTCTGGGGCCAACGTCCTGACTTTC. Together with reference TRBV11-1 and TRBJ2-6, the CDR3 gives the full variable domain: EAEVAQSPRYKITEKSQAVAFWCDPISGHATLYWYRQILGQGPELLVQFQDESVVDDSQLPKDRFSAERLKGVDSTLKIQPAELGDSAMYLCASSFRGSGANVLTFGAGSRLTVL.

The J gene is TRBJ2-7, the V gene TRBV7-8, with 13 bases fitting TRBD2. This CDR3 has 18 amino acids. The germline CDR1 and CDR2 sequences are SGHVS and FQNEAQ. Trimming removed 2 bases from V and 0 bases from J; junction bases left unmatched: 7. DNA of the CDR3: TGTGCCAGCAGCTTACTCCGACTAGCGGGAGGATCCTCCTACGAGCAGTACTTC. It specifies CASSLLRLAGGSSYEQYF.

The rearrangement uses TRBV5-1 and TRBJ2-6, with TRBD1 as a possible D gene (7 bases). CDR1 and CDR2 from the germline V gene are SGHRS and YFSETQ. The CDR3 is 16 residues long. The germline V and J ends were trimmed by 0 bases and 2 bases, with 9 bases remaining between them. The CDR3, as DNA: TGCGCCAGCAGCTTGGCAGGGGGGACTGGGGCCAACGTCCTGACTTTC. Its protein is CASSLAGGTGANVLTF. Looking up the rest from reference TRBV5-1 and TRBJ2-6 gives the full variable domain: KAGVTQTPRYLIKTRGQQVTLSCSPISGHRSVSWYQQTPGQGLQFLFEYFSETQRNKGNFPGRFSGRQFSNSRSEMNVSTLELGDSALYLCASSLAGGTGANVLTFGAGSRLTVL.

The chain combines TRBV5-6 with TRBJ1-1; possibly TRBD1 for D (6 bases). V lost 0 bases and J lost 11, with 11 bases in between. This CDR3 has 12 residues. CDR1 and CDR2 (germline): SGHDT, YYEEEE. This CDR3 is CASSLVTGLAFF. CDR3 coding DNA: TGTGCCAGCAGCTTGGTAACAGGGTTGGCTTTCTTT.

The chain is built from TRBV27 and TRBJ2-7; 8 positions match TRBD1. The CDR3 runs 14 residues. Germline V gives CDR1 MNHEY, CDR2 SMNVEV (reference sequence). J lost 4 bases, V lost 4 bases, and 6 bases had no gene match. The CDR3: CASSSLTGDYEQYF. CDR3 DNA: TGTGCCAGCAGTTCCCTGACAGGGGATTACGAGCAGTACTTC.

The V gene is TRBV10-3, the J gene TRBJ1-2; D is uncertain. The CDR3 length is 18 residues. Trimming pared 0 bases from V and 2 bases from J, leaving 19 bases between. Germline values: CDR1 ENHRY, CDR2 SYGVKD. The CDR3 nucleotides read TGTGCCATCAGTGAGTCGATACGGACCGGGGTCAGGAACTATGGCTACACCTTC. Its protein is CAISESIRTGVRNYGYTF.

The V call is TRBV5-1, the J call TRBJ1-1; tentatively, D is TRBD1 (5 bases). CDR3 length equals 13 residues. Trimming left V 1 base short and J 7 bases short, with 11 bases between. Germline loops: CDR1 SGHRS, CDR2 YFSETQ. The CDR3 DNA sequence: TGCGCCAGCAGCTTGTCGGGTACAGGTGAAGCTTTCTTT. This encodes CASSLSGTGEAFF.

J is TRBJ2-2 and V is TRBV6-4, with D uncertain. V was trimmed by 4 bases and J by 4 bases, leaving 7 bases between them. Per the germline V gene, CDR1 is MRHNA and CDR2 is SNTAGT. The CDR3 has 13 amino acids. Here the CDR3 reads CASSARSTGELFF. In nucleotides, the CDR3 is TGTGCCAGCAGTGCTAGATCCACCGGGGAGCTGTTTTTT.

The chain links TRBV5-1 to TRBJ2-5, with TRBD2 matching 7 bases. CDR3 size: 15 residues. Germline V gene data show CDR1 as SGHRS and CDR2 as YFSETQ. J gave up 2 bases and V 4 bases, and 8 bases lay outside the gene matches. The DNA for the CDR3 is TGCGCCAGCAGCCCCTCCGGTAGCGGGCAAGAGACCCAGTACTTC. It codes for CASSPSGSGQETQYF. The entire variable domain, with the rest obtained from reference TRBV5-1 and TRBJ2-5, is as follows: KAGVTQTPRYLIKTRGQQVTLSCSPISGHRSVSWYQQTPGQGLQFLFEYFSETQRNKGNFPGRFSGRQFSNSRSEMNVSTLELGDSALYLCASSPSGSGQETQYFGPGTRLLVL.

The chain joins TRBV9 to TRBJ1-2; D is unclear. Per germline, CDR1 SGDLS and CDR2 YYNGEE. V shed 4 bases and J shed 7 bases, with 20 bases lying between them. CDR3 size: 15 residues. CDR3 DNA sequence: TGTGCCAGCAGCCCCGGTGCCCTCCCGTCCGGTGGCTACACCTTC. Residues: CASSPGALPSGGYTF.

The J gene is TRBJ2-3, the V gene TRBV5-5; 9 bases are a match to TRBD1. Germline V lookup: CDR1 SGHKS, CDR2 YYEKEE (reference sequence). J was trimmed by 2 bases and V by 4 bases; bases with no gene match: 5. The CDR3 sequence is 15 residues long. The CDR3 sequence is CASSPRDRATDTQYF. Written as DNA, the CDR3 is TGTGCCAGCAGCCCTCGGGACAGGGCCACAGATACGCAGTATTTT.

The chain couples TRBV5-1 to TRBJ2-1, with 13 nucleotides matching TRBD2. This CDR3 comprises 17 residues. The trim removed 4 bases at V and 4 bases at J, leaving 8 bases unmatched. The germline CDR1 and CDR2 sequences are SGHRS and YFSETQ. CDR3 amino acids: CASSGGLAGEPYNEQFF. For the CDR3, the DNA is TGCGCCAGCAGCGGAGGACTAGCGGGAGAACCTTACAATGAGCAGTTCTTC.

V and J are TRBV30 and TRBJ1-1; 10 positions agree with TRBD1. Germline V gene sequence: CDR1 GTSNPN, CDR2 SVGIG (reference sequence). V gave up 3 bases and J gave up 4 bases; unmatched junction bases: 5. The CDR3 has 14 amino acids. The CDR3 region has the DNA TGTGCCTGGAGCGCGACAGGGGGCATCACTGAAGCTTTCTTT. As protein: CAWSATGGITEAFF.

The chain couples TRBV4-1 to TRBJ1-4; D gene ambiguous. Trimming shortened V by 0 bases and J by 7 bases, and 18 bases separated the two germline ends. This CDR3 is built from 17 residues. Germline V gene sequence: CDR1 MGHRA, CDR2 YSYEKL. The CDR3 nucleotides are TGCGCCAGCAGCCAAGACGGGCGGGCTCAGATCGGTGAAAAACTGTTTTTT. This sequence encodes CASSQDGRAQIGEKLFF.